Shown below are 14 T cell receptor beta chains from a single sample sequenced in a study of blood T cell repertoires in COVID-19. The table came from immunoSEQ multiplex PCR; TCRdb's copy has only in-frame clones and leaves some out. The sample carries around 230,000 clones, around 83% recorded once. The source material was peripheral blood. The receptors were gathered from a woman in her 50s with acute or convalescent COVID-19.

V is TRBV3-1 (or the pseudogene TRBV3-2) and J is TRBJ2-2, with a tentative D call TRBD2 (5 bases). CDR1 is LGHDT and CDR2 is YNNKEL in the germline V gene (reference sequence). The CDR3 loop spans 16 amino acids. Trimming pared 5 bases from V and 4 bases from J, leaving 17 bases between. The DNA of the CDR3 is TGTGCCAGCAGCGCCGCGCGAGGGCCAATCACCGGGGAGCTGTTTTTT. This sequence encodes CASSAARGPITGELFF.

The J gene is TRBJ1-4, the V gene TRBV29-1; D is undetermined. CDR3 length: 13 amino acids. V was cut by 6 bases and J by 3 bases, with 11 bases left in between. CDR1 is SQVTM, CDR2 ANQGSEA, per germline. CDR3: CSVSADSNEKLFF. The CDR3, as DNA: TGCAGCGTCTCCGCGGACTCTAATGAAAAACTGTTTTTT.

V gene TRBV5-1 combines with J gene TRBJ2-2; possible D gene TRBD2, 5 bases. The CDR3 sequence is 15 residues long. Germline lookup yields CDR1 SGHRS and CDR2 YFSETQ. The germline V and J ends were trimmed by 4 bases and 1 base, with 11 bases remaining between them. The DNA for the CDR3 is TGCGCCAGCAGCCCCCAGGCGGGGAACACCGGGGAGCTGTTTTTT. Protein: CASSPQAGNTGELFF.

The sample holds one count of this clone. This chain uses TRBV12-3 or TRBV12-4 with TRBJ1-2; perhaps TRBD1 as D (5 bases). V dropped 6 bases and J dropped 6 bases, with 14 bases sitting between them. The length of the CDR3 is 13 residues. CDR3 bases: TGTGCCAGCAGCCGCACAGGACACAATGGCTACACCTTC. Its translation: CASSRTGHNGYTF.

This clone occurred a few times. The rearrangement uses TRBV3-1 (or the pseudogene TRBV3-2) and TRBJ1-1; D is undetermined. CDR3 size: 14 residues. CDR1 is LGHDT and CDR2 is YNNKEL in the germline V gene (reference sequence). The V gene lost 1 base and the J gene lost 0 bases, with 6 bases spanning the gap. CDR3 bases: TGTGCCAGCAGCCAAGGGCAATTGAACACTGAAGCTTTCTTT. Residues: CASSQGQLNTEAFF.

The V call is TRBV27, the J call TRBJ2-2; TRBD1 might be the D (6 bases). The V end lost 2 bases, the J end lost 2 bases, and 9 bases lay between the germline ends. Germline CDR1 MNHEY, CDR2 SMNVEV (reference sequence). CDR3 size: 15 residues. DNA for the CDR3: TGTGCCAGCAGTTTAGGACAGCCCAACACCGGGGAGCTGTTTTTT. This encodes CASSLGQPNTGELFF.

The V and J genes are TRBV25-1 and TRBJ2-5, with a weak D call TRBD1 (6 bases). The CDR3 consists of 13 residues. Germline values: CDR1 MGHDK, CDR2 SYGVNS. Trimming took off 7 bases at V and 2 bases at J, with 11 bases between the two ends. The CDR3 sequence: CASTRRGQETQYF. CDR3 coding DNA: TGTGCCAGCACCCGAAGGGGGCAAGAGACCCAGTACTTC.

The genes are TRBV11-2 and TRBJ1-1; D remains ambiguous. CDR1 is SGHAT, CDR2 FQNNGV, per germline. V lost 4 bases and J lost 3, with 12 bases in between. This CDR3 region has 14 residues. Written as DNA, the CDR3 is TGTGCCAGCAGCTGGCGGGTTGTGGACACTGAAGCTTTCTTT. As protein: CASSWRVVDTEAFF.

The chain carries TRBV28 and TRBJ2-7; TRBD2 matches 12 bases. Per the germline V gene, CDR1 is MDHEN and CDR2 is SYDVKM. This CDR3 is built from 14 residues. V lost 7 bases, J lost 7 bases, and 8 bases stayed unmatched. The CDR3 nucleotides read TGTGCCAGCAAGACTAGCGGGAGTCTATGGGAGCAGTACTTC. Its protein is CASKTSGSLWEQYF. Using reference TRBV28 and TRBJ2-7 for the parts outside the CDR3, the full variable domain is DVKVTQSSRYLVKRTGEKVFLECVQDMDHENMFWYRQDPGLGLRLIYFSYDVKMKEKGDIPEGYSVSREKKERFSLILESASTNQTSMYLCASKTSGSLWEQYFGPGTRLTVT.

This sequence joins TRBV7-3 and TRBJ2-3; D may be TRBD2 (5 bases). This CDR3 spans 14 amino acids. V was shortened by 2 bases and J by 1 base, with 7 bases between the two germline ends. The germline V gene has CDR1 SGHTA and CDR2 FQGTGA. In DNA, the CDR3 is TGTGCCAGCAGCTTACTAGCTCGCACAGATACGCAGTATTTT. It specifies CASSLLARTDTQYF. The whole variable domain, remainder taken from reference TRBV7-3 and TRBJ2-3, is GAGVSQTPSNKVTEKGKYVELRCDPISGHTALYWYRQSLGQGPEFLIYFQGTGAADDSGLPNDRFFAVRPEGSVSTLKIQRTERGDSAVYLCASSLLARTDTQYFGPGTRLTVL.

The chain links TRBV27 to TRBJ1-4; TRBD1 matches 11 bases. CDR1 and CDR2 from the germline V gene are MNHEY and SMNVEV (reference sequence). The ends lost 5 bases at V and 7 bases at J; junction bases unmatched: 9. CDR3 size: 16 residues. The CDR3 sequence: CASSQIPGTGGEKLFF. CDR3 nucleotides: TGTGCCAGCAGTCAAATACCCGGGACAGGGGGTGAAAAACTGTTTTTT.

DNA of the CDR3: TGCGCCAGCAGCCCCCGGACAGGGTCAGGTTCACCCCTCCACTTT. Protein: CASSPRTGSGSPLHF. The V call is TRBV5-1, the J call TRBJ1-6, with 8 bases aligning to TRBD1. V shed 4 bases, J shed 9 bases, and the junction held 9 bases outside the gene matches. The CDR3 loop spans 15 amino acids. CDR1 and CDR2 from the germline V gene are SGHRS and YFSETQ.

This clone was observed many times. The gene calls are TRBV28 and TRBJ2-1; 9 bases line up with TRBD2. The CDR3 covers 13 residues. The V and J ends lost 4 bases and 7 bases, in that order; junction bases with no gene match: 2. Per germline, CDR1 MDHEN and CDR2 SYDVKM. CDR3 in DNA: TGTGCCAGCAGTTGGACTAGCGTAAATGAGCAGTTCTTC. Translating gives CASSWTSVNEQFF. Drawing the rest from reference TRBV28 and TRBJ2-1, the complete variable domain is DVKVTQSSRYLVKRTGEKVFLECVQDMDHENMFWYRQDPGLGLRLIYFSYDVKMKEKGDIPEGYSVSREKKERFSLILESASTNQTSMYLCASSWTSVNEQFFGPGTRLTVL.

The gene calls are TRBV7-2 and TRBJ2-7; 7 nucleotides align to TRBD2. V dropped 5 bases and J dropped 1; count of bases not matched to a gene: 17. Germline CDR1 and CDR2: SGHTA and FQGNSA. The CDR3 runs to 18 residues. The CDR3: CASSRTSLVVGRSYEQYF. CDR3 nucleotides: TGTGCCAGCAGCCGGACTAGTTTGGTAGTGGGGAGGTCCTACGAGCAGTACTTC. The full variable domain, completed using reference TRBV7-2 and TRBJ2-7, is GAGVSQSPSNKVTEKGKDVELRCDPISGHTALYWYRQSLGQGLEFLIYFQGNSAPDKSGLPSDRFSAERTGGSVSTLTIQRTQQEDSAVYLCASSRTSLVVGRSYEQYFGPGTRLTVT.